This T cell receptor (beta chain) originates from a study of blood T cells in healthy people across ages. Whole-study results and caveats: For the donors, CMV status was unknown and possibly confounded expanded clonotype changes.

Comment on this clonotype: The antigen is unknown.

The V gene end was trimmed by 2 bases and the J gene end by 4 bases; junction bases not matched to a gene: 2. CDR1 GTSNPN and CDR2 SVGIG come from the germline V gene (reference sequence). The CDR3 totals 14 residues. The second PCR ran about 6 to 12 cycles with a sample-barcoded 5' primer and J-beta primers. From the 5' RACE reads, TCRdb called clonotypes with MiXCR, one entry per CDR3 protein. The sample holds some 1.5 million distinct CDR3 sequences, roughly 28% seen once. Input material: blood. V and J are TRBV30 and TRBJ1-2; 12 bases are a match to TRBD1. The sequence derives from a woman aged 25 to 45 in good health. CDR3 in amino acids: CAWSWGQGAYGYTF. CDR3 in DNA: TGTGCCTGGAGTTGGGGACAGGGGGCCTATGGCTACACCTTC.